This paragraph covers one T cell receptor beta chain sequence. Repertoires were generated with immunoSEQ multiplex PCR, while TCRdb's copy carries only in-frame clones and drops some. Here the sample spans some 270,000 clones, 65% to 85% being singletons. The entry originates in a study of blood T cell repertoires in COVID-19. Germline V gives CDR1 LGHNA, CDR2 YSLEER. The CDR3 is made up of 16 amino acids. V trimming: 3 bases; J trimming: 1 base; junction bases outside the gene matches: 3. This chain connects TRBV4-3 to TRBJ2-1; 10 nucleotides match TRBD2. This clonotype was sampled from a person between 65 and 79 years old with COVID-19, enrolled during active disease. Material for sequencing was peripheral blood. CDR3 residues: CASSHPSGSSYNEQFF. The CDR3 DNA sequence: TGCGCCAGCAGCCACCCTAGCGGGAGTTCCTACAATGAGCAGTTCTTC.